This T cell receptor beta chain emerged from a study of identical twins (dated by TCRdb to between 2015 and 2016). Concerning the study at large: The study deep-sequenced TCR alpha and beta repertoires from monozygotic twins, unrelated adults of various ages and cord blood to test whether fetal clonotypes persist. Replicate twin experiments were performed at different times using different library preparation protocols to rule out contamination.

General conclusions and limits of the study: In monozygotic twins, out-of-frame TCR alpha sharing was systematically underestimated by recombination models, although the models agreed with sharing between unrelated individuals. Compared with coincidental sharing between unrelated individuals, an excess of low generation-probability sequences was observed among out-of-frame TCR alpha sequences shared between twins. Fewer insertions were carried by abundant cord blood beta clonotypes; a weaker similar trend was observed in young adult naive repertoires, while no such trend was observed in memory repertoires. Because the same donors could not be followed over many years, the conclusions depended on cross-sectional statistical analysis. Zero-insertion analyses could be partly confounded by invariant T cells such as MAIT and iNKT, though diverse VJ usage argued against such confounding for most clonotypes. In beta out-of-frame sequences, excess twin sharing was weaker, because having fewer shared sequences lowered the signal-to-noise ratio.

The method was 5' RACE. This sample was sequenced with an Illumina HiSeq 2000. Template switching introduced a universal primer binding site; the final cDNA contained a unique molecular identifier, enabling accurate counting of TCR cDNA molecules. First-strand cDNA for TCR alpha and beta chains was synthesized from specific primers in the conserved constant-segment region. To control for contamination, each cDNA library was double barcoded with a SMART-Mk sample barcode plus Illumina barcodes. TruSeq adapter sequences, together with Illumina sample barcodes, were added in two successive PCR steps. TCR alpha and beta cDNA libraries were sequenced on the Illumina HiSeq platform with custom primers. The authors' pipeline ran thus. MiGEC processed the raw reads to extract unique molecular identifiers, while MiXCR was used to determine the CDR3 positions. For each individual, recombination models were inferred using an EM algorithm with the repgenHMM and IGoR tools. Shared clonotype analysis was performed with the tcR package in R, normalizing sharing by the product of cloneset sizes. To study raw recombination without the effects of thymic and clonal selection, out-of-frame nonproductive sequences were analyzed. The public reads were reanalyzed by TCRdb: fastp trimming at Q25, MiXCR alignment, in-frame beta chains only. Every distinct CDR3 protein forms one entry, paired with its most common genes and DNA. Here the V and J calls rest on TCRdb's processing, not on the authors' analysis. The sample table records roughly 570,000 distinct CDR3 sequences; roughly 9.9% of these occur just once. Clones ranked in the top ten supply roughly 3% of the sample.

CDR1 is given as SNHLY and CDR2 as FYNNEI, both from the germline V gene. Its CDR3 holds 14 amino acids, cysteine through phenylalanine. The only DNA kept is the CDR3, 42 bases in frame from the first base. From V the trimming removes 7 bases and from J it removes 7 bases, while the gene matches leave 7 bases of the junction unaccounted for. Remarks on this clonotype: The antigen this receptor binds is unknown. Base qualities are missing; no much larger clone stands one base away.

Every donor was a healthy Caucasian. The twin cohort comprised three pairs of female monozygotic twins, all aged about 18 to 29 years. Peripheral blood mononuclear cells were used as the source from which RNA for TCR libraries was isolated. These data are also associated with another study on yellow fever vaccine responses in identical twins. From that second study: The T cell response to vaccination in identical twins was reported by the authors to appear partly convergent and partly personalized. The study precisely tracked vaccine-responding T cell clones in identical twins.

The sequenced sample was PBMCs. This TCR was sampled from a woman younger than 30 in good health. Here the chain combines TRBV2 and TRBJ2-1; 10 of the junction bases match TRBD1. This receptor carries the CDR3 CASTRRDRGNEQFF. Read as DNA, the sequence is TGTGCCAGCACTCGCCGGGACAGGGGTAATGAGCAGTTCTTC. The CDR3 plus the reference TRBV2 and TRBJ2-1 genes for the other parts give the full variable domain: EPEVTQTPSHQVTQMGQEVILRCVPISNHLYFYWYRQILGQKVEFLVSFYNNEISEKSEIFDDQFSVERPDGSNFTLKIRSTKLEDSAMYFCASTRRDRGNEQFFGPGTRLTVL.